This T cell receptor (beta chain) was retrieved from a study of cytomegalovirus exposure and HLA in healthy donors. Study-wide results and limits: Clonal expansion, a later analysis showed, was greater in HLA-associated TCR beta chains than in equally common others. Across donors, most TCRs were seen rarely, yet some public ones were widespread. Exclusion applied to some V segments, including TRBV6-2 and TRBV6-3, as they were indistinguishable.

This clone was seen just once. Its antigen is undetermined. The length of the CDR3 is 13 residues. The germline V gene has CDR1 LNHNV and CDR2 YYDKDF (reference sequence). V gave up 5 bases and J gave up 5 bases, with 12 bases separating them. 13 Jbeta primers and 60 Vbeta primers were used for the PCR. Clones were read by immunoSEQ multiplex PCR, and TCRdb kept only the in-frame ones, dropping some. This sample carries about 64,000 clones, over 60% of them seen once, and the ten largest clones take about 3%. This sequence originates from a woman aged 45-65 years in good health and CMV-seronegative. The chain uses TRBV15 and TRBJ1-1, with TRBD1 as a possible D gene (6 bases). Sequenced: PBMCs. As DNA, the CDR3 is TGTGCCACCAGCTTGGGGGCTAATACTGAAGCTTTCTTT. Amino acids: CATSLGANTEAFF.